This is a list of T cell receptor beta chains from one sample in a study of control samples from healthy donors and cancer patients. Sequenced by immunoSEQ multiplex PCR; TCRdb stores in-frame clones only, minus some. This sample carries approximately 150,000 clones, around 90% of them seen once, and the ten largest clones take approximately 0.7%. Sequenced sample: blood. These receptors originate from a woman in her thirties in good health. Both conserved end residues are trimmed from each CDR3. The D gene is left open where the match is weak.

D: NA
V: TRBV9
J: TRBJ2-3
CDR3: ASSKEVVGTDTQY

D: NA
V: TRBV27
J: TRBJ2-5
CDR3: ASSLQGETQY

D: NA
V: TRBV5-1
J: TRBJ2-1
CDR3: ASSLVREGYNEQF

D: TRBD2
V: TRBV7-8
J: TRBJ2-5
CDR3: ASSPGLAGMSQY

D: TRBD2
V: TRBV10-1
J: TRBJ2-3
CDR3: ASCRLAGESDTQY

D: TRBD2
V: TRBV19
J: TRBJ2-1
CDR3: ASSGLAGGGDEQF

D: TRBD2
V: TRBV11-2
J: TRBJ2-3
CDR3: ASSLDPPTSGSTDTQY

D: NA
V: TRBV5-1
J: TRBJ2-7
CDR3: ASSFGDGLGEQY

D: NA
V: TRBV11-2
J: TRBJ1-3
CDR3: ASSWALGNTIY

D: NA
V: TRBV29-1
J: TRBJ2-7
CDR3: SVSTGASEQY

D: NA
V: TRBV6-6
J: TRBJ1-2
CDR3: ASSHLLPRVGQEHYGYT

D: TRBD2
V: TRBV7-9
J: TRBJ2-1
CDR3: ASSFSLAGSSNEQF

D: TRBD1
V: TRBV2
J: TRBJ1-2
CDR3: ASSDRGRYYGYT

D: NA
V: TRBV20-1
J: TRBJ2-3
CDR3: SASFLEERY

D: TRBD1
V: TRBV7-9
J: TRBJ1-6
CDR3: ASSLRGGDGNSPLH

D: NA
V: TRBV5-1
J: TRBJ2-2
CDR3: ASSLVLSGGELF

D: TRBD2
V: TRBV19
J: TRBJ2-1
CDR3: ASSIGTSGINEQF

D: NA
V: TRBV28
J: TRBJ2-1
CDR3: ASRLAGEHEQF

D: NA
V: TRBV6-5
J: TRBJ1-6
CDR3: ASNDSSYNSPLH

D: TRBD1
V: TRBV2
J: TRBJ1-6
CDR3: ASSEAGQGESPLH

D: TRBD1
V: TRBV2
J: TRBJ1-4
CDR3: ASRANRGQGIELF

D: TRBD1
V: TRBV30
J: TRBJ1-4
CDR3: AWRTGQPNEKLF

D: TRBD1
V: TRBV6-5
J: TRBJ1-2
CDR3: ASSYGTGQEIYGYT

D: TRBD1
V: TRBV18
J: TRBJ1-4
CDR3: ASSESGTGEELF

D: NA
V: TRBV19
J: TRBJ2-2
CDR3: ASSVQNPMNTGELF

D: TRBD1
V: TRBV11-2
J: TRBJ1-2
CDR3: ASSLQGDAGYT

D: NA
V: TRBV6-2/TRBV6-3
J: TRBJ2-7
CDR3: ASSYSWIMYEQY

D: NA
V: TRBV15
J: TRBJ2-1
CDR3: ATSRVADAYNEQF

D: NA
V: TRBV19
J: TRBJ1-6
CDR3: ASSSGNSPLH

D: TRBD1
V: TRBV18
J: TRBJ1-1
CDR3: ASSPQGAPGTEAF

D: TRBD2
V: TRBV10-3
J: TRBJ2-7
CDR3: AIRISGSYDEQY

D: NA
V: TRBV2
J: TRBJ1-4
CDR3: ASSERRRGNEKLF

D: TRBD2
V: TRBV19
J: TRBJ2-1
CDR3: ASSIYTSGSNEQF

D: TRBD1
V: TRBV5-8
J: TRBJ2-7
CDR3: ASSPGTAREQY

D: TRBD2
V: TRBV6-5
J: TRBJ2-1
CDR3: ASSYGAGGGFNEQF

D: NA
V: TRBV7-9
J: TRBJ2-2
CDR3: ASSLDSFTGELF

D: TRBD1
V: TRBV27
J: TRBJ1-1
CDR3: ASSFFGTAFEAF

D: TRBD2
V: TRBV19
J: TRBJ2-7
CDR3: ASSHTSGGYEQY

D: TRBD1
V: TRBV28
J: TRBJ1-2
CDR3: AVTDGTGTYGYT

D: NA
V: TRBV28
J: TRBJ2-5
CDR3: ASSFRQETQY

D: TRBD1
V: TRBV30
J: TRBJ2-4
CDR3: AWSVPPQQGTS

D: NA
V: TRBV7-2
J: TRBJ2-5
CDR3: ASSLSRSEWTQY

D: NA
V: TRBV12-5
J: TRBJ2-1
CDR3: ASGLPQTKGVNNEQF

D: TRBD2
V: TRBV6-2/TRBV6-3
J: TRBJ2-7
CDR3: ASSYSQREGHYEQY

D: NA
V: TRBV7-9
J: TRBJ2-7
CDR3: ASSPGTSYEQY

D: NA
V: TRBV7-9
J: TRBJ1-6
CDR3: ASSWTIESPLH

D: NA
V: TRBV28
J: TRBJ1-1
CDR3: ASRQGLNTEAF

D: TRBD1
V: TRBV28
J: TRBJ2-7
CDR3: ASSLGQGMQY

D: NA
V: TRBV24-1
J: TRBJ1-1
CDR3: ATSDSIFTEAF

D: TRBD1
V: TRBV14
J: TRBJ2-4
CDR3: ASSYAPAGTELAKNIQY

D: NA
V: TRBV6-5
J: TRBJ2-3
CDR3: ASSFTGRADTQY

D: TRBD2
V: TRBV11-2
J: TRBJ2-3
CDR3: ASSSETSGSPDTQY

D: NA
V: TRBV11-2
J: TRBJ2-3
CDR3: ASSLTGADTQY

D: NA
V: TRBV6-5
J: TRBJ2-1
CDR3: ASSYSRPGGDEQF

D: NA
V: TRBV7-9
J: TRBJ2-1
CDR3: ASSLQTGTVVSYNEQF

D: NA
V: TRBV3-1/TRBV3-2
J: TRBJ2-7
CDR3: ASSQVPYEQY

D: NA
V: TRBV3-1/TRBV3-2
J: TRBJ1-5
CDR3: ASSQGPNQPQH

D: NA
V: TRBV20-1
J: TRBJ2-7
CDR3: SARRQDEQY